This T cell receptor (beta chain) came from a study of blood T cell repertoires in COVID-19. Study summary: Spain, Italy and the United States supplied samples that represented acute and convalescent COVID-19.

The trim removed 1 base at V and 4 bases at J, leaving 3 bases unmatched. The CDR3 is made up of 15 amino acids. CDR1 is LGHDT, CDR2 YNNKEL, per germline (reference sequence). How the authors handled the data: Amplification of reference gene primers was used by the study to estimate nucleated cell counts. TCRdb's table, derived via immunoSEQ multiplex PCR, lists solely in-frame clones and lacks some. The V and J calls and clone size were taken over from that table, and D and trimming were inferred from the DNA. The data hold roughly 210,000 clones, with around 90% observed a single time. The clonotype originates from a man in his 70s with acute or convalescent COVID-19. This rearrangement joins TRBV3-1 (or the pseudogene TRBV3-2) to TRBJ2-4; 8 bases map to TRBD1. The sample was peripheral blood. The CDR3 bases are TGTGCCAGCAGCCAAGCTACAGGGGGAAAAAACATTCAGTACTTC. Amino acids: CASSQATGGKNIQYF.